Listed here are 15 T cell receptor beta chains from one sample, sequenced in a study of PD-L1 blockade in urothelial cancer. Generated by immunoSEQ multiplex PCR, the TCRdb table keeps only in-frame clones and is missing some. The sample lists about 50,000 clones; about 80% were seen once. Time point: pretreatment peripheral blood. This material consisted of PBMCs, taken around atezolizumab (anti-PD-L1) treatment. These receptors were obtained from a man between 65 and 85 years old with urothelial cancer.

This chain connects TRBV4-3 to TRBJ2-2, with unresolved D. V dropped 3 bases and J dropped 1 base, with 3 bases sitting between them. The CDR3 runs 13 residues. Germline V gene sequence: CDR1 LGHNA, CDR2 YSLEER. Written as DNA, the CDR3 is TGCGCCAGCAGCCACAGGAACACCGGGGAGCTGTTTTTT. This encodes CASSHRNTGELFF.

The CDR3 loop is CASSFGGAVEPQHF. The CDR3 nucleotides read TGTGCCAGCAGTTTTGGCGGGGCGGTGGAGCCCCAGCATTTT. The V call is TRBV28, the J call TRBJ1-5; D is possibly TRBD1 (5 bases). Germline values: CDR1 MDHEN, CDR2 SYDVKM. Trimming left V 3 bases short and J 8 bases short, with 14 bases between. The CDR3 covers 14 residues. The variable domain in full, with the rest retrieved from reference TRBV28 and TRBJ1-5, is DVKVTQSSRYLVKRTGEKVFLECVQDMDHENMFWYRQDPGLGLRLIYFSYDVKMKEKGDIPEGYSVSREKKERFSLILESASTNQTSMYLCASSFGGAVEPQHFGDGTRLSIL.

V is TRBV28 and J is TRBJ1-5; 12 bases fit TRBD1. J lost 0 bases, V lost 4 bases, and 10 bases had no gene match. This CDR3 comprises 19 residues. CDR1 MDHEN and CDR2 SYDVKM come from the germline V gene. Written as DNA, the CDR3 is TGTGCCAGCAGTTCGGGGACAGGGGGCCGTTTGTATAGCAATCAGCCCCAGCATTTT. Translating gives CASSSGTGGRLYSNQPQHF.

This clone was detected once. The CDR3 nucleotides are TGTGCCAGTAGCGATAACTCCCTTGGCTCCTACGAGCAGTACTTC. Amino acid sequence: CASSDNSLGSYEQYF. The chain combines TRBV19 with TRBJ2-7, with D uncertain. The CDR3 is 15 amino acids. V dropped 6 bases and J dropped 0 bases, with 15 bases sitting between them. The germline V gene has CDR1 LNHDA and CDR2 SQIVND (reference sequence).

This chain joins TRBV28 and TRBJ1-2; 7 positions agree with TRBD1. There are 13 residues in the CDR3. With V trimmed by 3 bases and J by 8 bases, 6 bases remained unmatched. Germline V lookup: CDR1 MDHEN, CDR2 SYDVKM. The CDR3 DNA follows: TGTGCCAGCAGTTTCGGGCAGGGGGAGGGCTACACCTTC. Translating it yields CASSFGQGEGYTF.

This clone has more than one count but fewer than ten. The chain employs TRBV2 and TRBJ2-7, with 7 bases aligning to TRBD1. CDR1 SNHLY and CDR2 FYNNEI come from the germline V gene. The CDR3 has 16 residues. The V segment lost 4 bases and the J segment 1 base; nucleotides outside the gene matches: 10. The CDR3 loop is CASSGLWGQRSYEQYF. The CDR3 region has the DNA TGTGCCAGCAGTGGCCTATGGGGACAGCGGTCCTACGAGCAGTACTTC.

The gene calls are TRBV18 and TRBJ2-1, with TRBD1 matching 8 bases. There are 14 residues in the CDR3. CDR1 and CDR2 from the germline V gene are KGHSH and LQKENI. V dropped 6 bases and J dropped 8; count of bases not matched to a gene: 9. Here the CDR3 DNA reads TGTGCCAGCTCGTCGGTACAGGGGGTATATGAGCAGTTCTTC. This gives the protein CASSSVQGVYEQFF.

The V gene is TRBV6-1, the J gene TRBJ2-7; the match to TRBD1 covers 9 bases. The CDR3 runs to 14 residues. Germline CDR1 reads MNHNS; CDR2 reads SASEGT. The trim removed 6 bases at V and 3 bases at J, leaving 6 bases unmatched. CDR3 DNA: TGTGCCAGCAGGGCCACAGGGGGCAGCTACGAGCAGTACTTC. Residues: CASRATGGSYEQYF.

The chain has TRBV9 and TRBJ2-1, with TRBD2 as a possible D gene (5 bases). The CDR3 runs to 17 residues. The germline CDR1 and CDR2 sequences are SGDLS and YYNGEE. The ends were cut back, 4 bases at V and 2 bases at J, with 19 bases in the middle. In DNA, the CDR3 is TGTGCCAGCAGCCCTTCGGACTCCCGTGGCACCTACAATGAGCAGTTCTTC. This codes for CASSPSDSRGTYNEQFF. Supplemented by reference TRBV9 and TRBJ2-1, the full variable domain reads DSGVTQTPKHLITATGQRVTLRCSPRSGDLSVYWYQQSLDQGLQFLIQYYNGEERAKGNILERFSAQQFPDLHSELNLSSLELGDSALYFCASSPSDSRGTYNEQFFGPGTRLTVL.

J is TRBJ1-1 and V is TRBV5-4; tentative D call: TRBD1 (5 bases). The germline V gene encodes CDR1 SGHNT and CDR2 YYREEE (reference sequence). Trimming removed 4 bases from V and 6 bases from J, with 13 bases in between. This CDR3 is 13 amino acids long. The CDR3 loop reads CASSPPGEAEAFF. For the CDR3, the DNA is TGTGCCAGCAGCCCCCCGGGGGAAGCTGAAGCTTTCTTT.

J is TRBJ2-1 and V is TRBV5-5; tentatively, D is TRBD1 (6 bases). CDR3 length: 15 residues. Trimming took 5 bases from V and 0 from J, leaving 12 bases between them. The V gene's germline CDR1 is SGHKS and CDR2 YYEKEE (reference sequence). Written as DNA, the CDR3 is TGTGCCAGCAGATCCGGACAGAGCTCCTACAATGAGCAGTTCTTC. Protein: CASRSGQSSYNEQFF.

V gene TRBV18 combines with J gene TRBJ1-1, with a possible D match to TRBD1 (6 bases). Per the germline V gene, CDR1 is KGHSH and CDR2 is LQKENI. V was trimmed by 0 bases and J by 2 bases, leaving 10 bases between them. This CDR3 contains 15 residues. The CDR3 region is CASSPPGGLNTEAFF. The CDR3 DNA reads as TGTGCCAGCTCACCACCGGGGGGGCTTAACACTGAAGCTTTCTTT. The whole variable domain, remainder taken from reference TRBV18 and TRBJ1-1, is NAGVMQNPRHLVRRRGQEARLRCSPMKGHSHVYWYRQLPEEGLKFMVYLQKENIIDESGMPKERFSAEFPKEGPSILRIQQVVRGDSAAYFCASSPPGGLNTEAFFGQGTRLTVV.

The rearrangement uses TRBV11-2 and TRBJ2-7, with D possibly being TRBD1 (5 bases). The CDR3 spans 15 residues. V dropped 5 bases and J dropped 2 bases, with 16 bases sitting between them. Germline V gene data show CDR1 as SGHAT and CDR2 as FQNNGV. CDR3 in DNA: TGTGCCAGCAGCCTGTGGGTCGGCAGGGCCTACGAGCAGTACTTC. This gives the protein CASSLWVGRAYEQYF.

J is TRBJ2-2 and V is TRBV6-4; 7 bases line up with TRBD1. Germline-derived CDR1 and CDR2 are MRHNA and SNTAGT. CDR3 length: 14 amino acids. V trimming: 4 bases; J trimming: 3 bases; junction bases outside the gene matches: 2. The CDR3 DNA reads TGTGCCAGCAGTGCACAGGGGCACACCGGGGAGCTGTTTTTT. As protein: CASSAQGHTGELFF.

CDR3 DNA sequence: TGTGCCAGCAGCCTTTGGACTGGGAGGCGGACTGGTGAAAAACTGTTTTTT. It specifies CASSLWTGRRTGEKLFF. The chain joins TRBV5-6 to TRBJ1-4; no definite D call. CDR1 SGHDT and CDR2 YYEEEE come from the germline V gene. The CDR3 spans 17 residues. The V end lost 4 bases, the J end lost 7 bases, and 23 bases lay between the germline ends.